Below are 29 T cell receptor delta chains sequenced from a single sample in a study of fetal and pediatric gammadelta thymocytes. TCRdb reanalysed the reads with CATT. Of 700 to 950 delta-chain clones in the sample, about half were seen once. Sequenced input: Vgamma9Vdelta2 gamma-delta T cells from the thymus. Described subset: sorted CD3+gammadeltaTCR+Vgamma9+Vdelta2+ thymocytes. Receptor source: a child who underwent cardiac surgery and was recorded as healthy.

The chain is built from TRDV2 and TRDJ1; 8 bases line up with TRDD3. V gave up 2 bases and J gave up 0 bases; unmatched junction bases: 4. The CDR3 has 15 amino acids. CDR1 and CDR2 (germline): GEAIGNYY, EKD. The DNA of the CDR3 is TGTGCCTGTGACATACTGGGGGTTCACACCGATAAACTCATCTTT. This codes for CACDILGVHTDKLIF.

A note on this clone: The protein given by TCRdb reflects a much larger clone and differs at residue 4 from this DNA's translation, likely from a read error; the protein shown is the DNA's translation. This chain uses TRDV3 with TRDJ1; D is undetermined. Germline CDR1 and CDR2: TVYSNPD and GDNSRS (reference sequence). V was shortened by 2 bases and J by 7 bases, with 17 bases between the two germline ends. The CDR3 consists of 13 residues. CDR3 coding DNA: TGTGCCTTTTCGCTTCTTGGGCGGGGTAAACTCATCTTT. Residues: CAFSLLGRGKLIF. Drawing the rest from reference TRDV3 and TRDJ1, the complete variable domain is CDKVTQSSPDQTVASGSEVVLLCTYDTVYSNPDLFWYRIRPDYSFQFVFYGDNSRSEGADFTQGRFSVKHILTQKAFHLVISPVRTEDSATYYCAFSLLGRGKLIFGKGTRVTVEP.

On this clone itself: A far more abundant clone sits one base away, making this likely a read error. The chain has TRDV2 and TRDJ1; 9 bases align to TRDD3. Germline values: CDR1 GEAIGNYY, CDR2 EKD. The length of the CDR3 is 14 residues. The CDR3 loop is CACDVLGDTDKPIF. As DNA, the CDR3 is TGTGCCTGTGACGTACTGGGGGACACCGATAAACCCATCTTT.

Note on this clone: A read error likely explains this, since a far larger clone differs by one base. Other DNA variants within this sample encode the same CDR3. V is TRDV2 and J is TRDJ1; TRDD3 is a possible D gene (6 bases). The germline V and J ends were trimmed by 1 base and 0 bases, with 17 bases remaining between them. Per germline, CDR1 GEAIGNYY and CDR2 EKD. The CDR3 totals 17 residues. The CDR3 nucleotides read TGTGCCTGTGACACGGTGCTGGGGCAAACGTACACCGATAAACTCATCTTT. The encoded protein is CACDTVLGQTYTDKLIF.

This clone was seen a few times. One base separates it from a far larger clone, so it is likely a read error. The chain has TRDV1 and TRDJ1; 9 bases agree with TRDD3. After removal of 2 bases from V and 6 bases from J, the junction contained 22 bases not matched to a gene. Germline CDR1 reads TSWWSYY; CDR2 reads QGS. This CDR3 has 20 residues. The CDR3 is CALGERTGLRWLGDPNKLIF. As DNA, the CDR3 is TGTGCTCTTGGGGAAAGAACGGGCCTACGTTGGCTGGGGGATCCCAATAAACTCATCTTT.

Remarks on this clone: This likely reflects a read error, since a far larger clone is one base away. The chain uses TRDV2 and TRDJ1, with TRDD3 matching over 7 bases. The CDR3 spans 17 residues. The V gene's germline CDR1 is GEAIGNYY and CDR2 EKD. CDR3 region: CACDPFHRDWGTDKLTF. DNA for the CDR3: TGTGCCTGTGACCCCTTTCACAGGGACTGGGGAACCGATAAACTCACCTTT.

A word on this clone: A read error may explain this, as a much larger clone is one base away. Other DNA variants within this sample encode the same CDR3. The gene calls are TRDV2 and TRDJ1; TRDD3 might be the D (6 bases). Germline values: CDR1 GEAIGNYY, CDR2 EKD. Trimming removed 4 bases at V and 1 base at J, with 21 bases between. The CDR3 contains 17 residues. The CDR3 loop reads CACDTVGGTLSTDKLIF. The CDR3 nucleotides read TGTGCCTGTGATACCGTGGGGGGCACCCTCTCCACCGATAAACTCATCTTT.

Only one count was recorded for this clone. A far larger clone is a single base away, which makes a read error likely. This chain joins TRDV2 and TRDJ1; TRDD3 agrees at 11 bases. CDR1 is GEAIGNYY and CDR2 is EKD in the germline V gene. Trimming cost V 3 bases and J 1 base; bases outside gene matches: 12. The CDR3 spans 18 residues. CDR3 sequence (DNA): TGTGCCTGTGACTGGCCGTACTGGGGGATAGCCTCCACCGATAAACTCATCTTT. It encodes CACDWPYWGIASTDKLIF.

Details on this clone: A much larger clone lies a single base off, so this may be a read error. The chain recombines TRDV2 with TRDJ1, with 7 bases lining up with TRDD3. This CDR3 spans 16 amino acids. Germline V gives CDR1 GEAIGNYY, CDR2 EKD. The chain's CDR3 is CARDRLGIGKADKLIF. CDR3 sequence (DNA): TGTGCCCGTGACAGACTGGGGATAGGAAAAGCGGATAAACTCATCTTT.

As regards this clone: This is likely an artifact of a read error, given a far larger clone one base away. Other DNA sequences in the same sample also yield this CDR3. The chain joins TRDV2 to TRDJ1, with D perhaps matching TRDD2 or TRDD3 (5 bases each). Germline CDR1 reads GEAIGNYY; CDR2 reads EKD. The CDR3 covers 20 residues. In DNA, the CDR3 is TGTGCCTGTGACACCGTTCCTGCCGAGGTCGGGATTACCTCGACCGATAAACTGATCTTT. It specifies CACDTVPAEVGITSTDKLIF.

With regard to this clone: A far larger clone is off by one base, so a read error is likely. V usage is TRDV2 and J usage is TRDJ3; the match to TRDD3 covers 7 bases. Trimming removed 1 base from V and 0 bases from J; junction bases left unmatched: 20. This CDR3 spans 23 amino acids. Germline loops: CDR1 GEAIGNYY, CDR2 EKD. This CDR3 is CACDTFTGALTTAVSWDTRQMFF. The CDR3, as DNA: TGTGCCTGTGACACTTTCACTGGGGCCTTGACCACCGCGGTCTCCTGGGACACCCGACAGATGTTTTTC.

By share, this clone ranks as large. This same CDR3 is encoded by further DNA sequences in the sample. V usage is TRDV2 and J usage is TRDJ1, with 8 bases aligning to TRDD3. The CDR3 totals 17 residues. Germline CDR1 is GEAIGNYY and CDR2 is EKD. V lost 0 bases to trimming and J lost 3 bases; unmatched junction nucleotides: 11. The CDR3 reads CACDTGYSGYEPDKLIF. Here the CDR3 DNA reads TGTGCCTGTGACACCGGCTACTCGGGATACGAGCCCGATAAACTCATCTTT.

On this clone: This likely reflects a read error, since a far larger clone is one base away. V gene TRDV2 combines with J gene TRDJ1, with 12 bases fitting TRDD3. There are 14 residues in the CDR3. Germline loops: CDR1 GEAIGNYY, CDR2 EKD. CDR3 coding DNA: TGTGCCTGTGACAAACTGGGGGATACCGATAAACGCATCTTT. This sequence encodes CACDKLGDTDKRIF.

Points on this clone: A read error is likely here: a far larger clone is one base away. The same CDR3 arises from other DNA sequences in this sample as well. The gene calls are TRDV2 and TRDJ1; the match to TRDD3 covers 13 bases. The CDR3 covers 17 residues. V trimming: 1 base; J trimming: 2 bases; junction bases outside the gene matches: 6. Germline loops: CDR1 GEAIGNYY, CDR2 EKD. For the CDR3, the DNA is TGTGCCTGTGACACAGAGATACTGGGGGATACGACCGATAAACTCATCTTT. This translates into CACDTEILGDTTDKLIF.

Judged by abundance, this clone is large. V gene TRDV2 combines with J gene TRDJ1, with 7 bases matching TRDD3. The germline gives CDR1 GEAIGNYY, CDR2 EKD. The length of the CDR3 is 14 residues. V was clipped by 3 bases and J by 0 bases; unmatched bases: 3. In DNA, the CDR3 is TGTGCCTGTGACTCCCTGGGGGACACCGATAAACTCATCTTT. Protein product: CACDSLGDTDKLIF.

The V call is TRDV2, the J call TRDJ1; 8 nucleotides align to TRDD3. In germline, CDR1 is GEAIGNYY, CDR2 EKD. V dropped 0 bases and J dropped 4; count of bases not matched to a gene: 0. CDR3 length: 13 amino acids. The CDR3 here is CACDTWGIDKLIF. The CDR3 DNA sequence: TGTGCCTGTGACACCTGGGGGATCGATAAACTCATCTTT.

Note on this clone: Given a much more abundant clone one base away, this may be a read error. The sample holds other DNA sequences that translate to the same CDR3. V is TRDV2 and J is TRDJ1, with 9 bases lining up with TRDD3. Germline lookup yields CDR1 GEAIGNYY and CDR2 EKD. Trimming cost V 0 bases and J 0 bases; bases outside gene matches: 7. This CDR3 is built from 17 residues. CDR3 nucleotide sequence: TGTGCCTGTGACACCGGAACTGGGGGAAGGTACACCGATAAACTCATCTTT. Translation: CACDTGTGGRYTDKLIF.

Comment on this clone: Given a far larger clone just one base away, this is likely a sequencing read error. Different DNA sequences within this sample yield the same CDR3. This chain joins TRDV2 and TRDJ1, with D unresolved. V shed 3 bases and J shed 0 bases, with 22 bases lying between them. There are 18 residues in the CDR3. Per germline, CDR1 GEAIGNYY and CDR2 EKD. The CDR3 DNA sequence: TGTGCCTGTGACGCCAGAGGCGGGGTGCGCAAGTACACCGATAAACTCATCTTT. Amino acid sequence: CACDARGGVRKYTDKLIF.

To note about this clone: TCRdb assigns this DNA the protein of a much larger clone, which departs from its translation at residue 3; this likely reflects a read error, and the protein shown comes from translating the DNA. This chain connects TRDV2 to TRDJ1, with TRDD3 identical over 9 bases. The CDR3 extends over 16 amino acids. CDR1 and CDR2 from the germline V gene are GEAIGNYY and EKD. CDR3 in amino acids: CARDTAMGDKADKLIF. The CDR3 nucleotides read TGTGCCCGTGACACCGCGATGGGGGATAAAGCCGATAAACTCATCTTT.

Relative to its sample, this clone is large (0.1 to 1%). Other DNA sequences within the sample encode an identical CDR3. The genes are TRDV2 and TRDJ1; 10 bases fit TRDD3. V was pared by 1 base and J by 3 bases, with 1 base of the junction left unmatched. The germline gives CDR1 GEAIGNYY, CDR2 EKD. This CDR3 contains 14 residues. CDR3 DNA: TGTGCCTGTGACACACTGGGGGATGCCGATAAACTCATCTTT. Protein product: CACDTLGDADKLIF.

This clone is labeled medium-sized (0.01 to 0.1%). Other DNA sequences in the sample encode the same CDR3. The V call is TRDV2, the J call TRDJ1; D is ambiguous. The ends were cut back, 5 bases at V and 0 bases at J, with 9 bases in the middle. This CDR3 has 13 amino acids. Germline loops: CDR1 GEAIGNYY, CDR2 EKD. CDR3 DNA: TGTGCCTGTGGATGCGTGTACACCGATAAACTCATCTTT. It is translated as CACGCVYTDKLIF.

By its share, this clone is large. The sample holds other DNA sequences that translate to the same CDR3. The rearrangement uses TRDV2 and TRDJ1; TRDD3 aligns across 8 bases. The CDR3 is 17 residues long. V was pared by 5 bases and J by 1 base, with 14 bases of the junction left unmatched. Germline loops: CDR1 GEAIGNYY, CDR2 EKD. CDR3 in amino acids: CACAARAGIRGTDKLIF. CDR3 nucleotides: TGTGCCTGTGCCGCACGCGCAGGGATACGCGGCACCGATAAACTCATCTTT.

Remarks on this clone: A far bigger clonotype differs at one base, so this is likely a read error. The chain has TRDV2 and TRDJ1, with 11 bases matching TRDD3. Germline loops: CDR1 GEAIGNYY, CDR2 EKD. With 0 bases clipped from V and 0 bases from J, the junction kept 26 bases outside the gene matches. The CDR3 has 24 amino acids. The CDR3 reads CACDTFSSWRLGDNFSMYTDKLIF. The CDR3 coding sequence is TGTGCCTGTGACACCTTTTCATCCTGGCGACTGGGGGATAACTTTTCTATGTACACCGATAAACTCATCTTT.

Note on this clone: This likely stems from a read error, as it lies one base from a far larger clone. The V and J genes are TRDV2 and TRDJ1; TRDD3 aligns across 7 bases. CDR3 length: 20 amino acids. Germline V gene data show CDR1 as GEAIGNYY and CDR2 as EKD. V lost 3 bases, J lost 0 bases, and 21 bases stayed unmatched. The CDR3 DNA follows: TGTGCCTGTGACCCCCTGCTTACAATGGGGGACCCTAGTTACACCGATAAACTCATCTTT. The encoded protein is CACDPLLTMGDPSYTDKLIF.

By share, this clone counts as large. V and J are TRDV2 and TRDJ1; weak D call: TRDD3 (5 bases). There are 17 residues in the CDR3. Germline CDR1 is GEAIGNYY and CDR2 is EKD. Trimming left V 0 bases short and J 4 bases short, with 20 bases between. In DNA form, the CDR3 reads TGTGCCTGTGACACCGGGGGGCACGAGACCCGCGGCGATAAACTCATCTTT. This encodes CACDTGGHETRGDKLIF.

This chain uses TRDV2 with TRDJ1; a possible D gene is TRDD3 (6 bases). Germline V lookup: CDR1 GEAIGNYY, CDR2 EKD. V shed 0 bases and J shed 7 bases, with 8 bases lying between them. CDR3 length: 12 residues. For the CDR3, the DNA is TGTGCCTGTGACACCAGGGGATGTAAACTCATCTTT. Translating it yields CACDTRGCKLIF.

As to this clone: TCRdb pairs this DNA with a much larger clone's protein that differs at residues 10 and 11, likely a read error; the protein shown was translated from the DNA. This chain connects TRDV2 to TRDJ1, with 8 bases identical to TRDD3. Germline assignment: CDR1 GEAIGNYY and CDR2 EKD. The CDR3 has 16 amino acids. V was clipped by 3 bases and J by 1 base; unmatched bases: 9. CDR3: CACDGVGDLATDKLIF. CDR3 nucleotide sequence: TGTGCCTGTGACGGGGTGGGGGATTTAGCCACCGATAAACTCATCTTT.

As concerns this clone: Only one base separates this from a far larger clonotype, so it likely reflects a read error. This chain links TRDV2 with TRDJ1; 7 bases map to TRDD3. This CDR3 contains 14 residues. Per the germline V gene, CDR1 is GEAIGNYY and CDR2 is EKD. CDR3: CARDSLGDTDKLIF. CDR3 DNA sequence: TGTGCCCGTGACTCCCTGGGGGACACCGATAAACTCATCTTT.

The table lists this clone with a few counts. A read error is the likely source, as a far larger clone sits one nucleotide away. This rearrangement joins TRDV2 to TRDJ1, with D perhaps TRDD3 (6 bases). The germline gives CDR1 GEAIGNYY, CDR2 EKD. The CDR3 totals 16 residues. V lost 3 bases and J 6 bases, leaving 22 bases between the germline ends. CDR3: CACDLGGPCGINKLIF. The CDR3 DNA sequence: TGTGCCTGTGACCTCGGGGGCCCTTGTGGGATAAATAAACTCATCTTT.